Presented here are 23 T cell receptor beta chains from one specimen sequenced in a study of CD8+ T cells in alopecia areata. cDNA reverse transcribed from extracted RNA served as the sequencing template. Sequencing was performed with immunoSEQ multiplex PCR; in TCRdb, only in-frame clones are kept and a portion is missing. This repertoire shows about 140,000 clones, approximately 50% found once; its top ten account for approximately 0.99%. Sequencing used CD4+ T cells sorted from blood, obtained at week 0. The receptors derive from a human donor with alopecia areata.

The genes are TRBV5-6 and TRBJ2-5, with 13 bases identical to TRBD2. CDR3 length: 14 residues. CDR1 is SGHDT, CDR2 YYEEEE, per germline. V lost 4 bases to trimming and J lost 5 bases; unmatched junction nucleotides: 2. CDR3 DNA sequence: TGTGCCAGCAGCCCGGGACTAGCGGGGGAGACCCAGTACTTC. Protein: CASSPGLAGETQYF.

The sample holds one count of this clone. The chain combines TRBV6-1 with TRBJ2-5; TRBD1 matches 8 bases. The V segment lost 4 bases and the J segment 7 bases; nucleotides outside the gene matches: 5. The CDR3 is 13 amino acids. Germline assignment: CDR1 MNHNS and CDR2 SASEGT. The CDR3 reads CASSVTGVGTQYF. In DNA form, the CDR3 reads TGTGCCAGCAGTGTGACAGGGGTGGGGACCCAGTACTTC.

The rearrangement links TRBV9 to TRBJ2-1, with D perhaps TRBD1 (6 bases). This CDR3 is 17 amino acids long. Germline V gene data show CDR1 as SGDLS and CDR2 as YYNGEE. The V and J ends lost 3 bases and 10 bases respectively, with 26 bases between them. The CDR3 nucleotides are TGTGCCAGCAGCGCCGAATTACAACAGGGCTCGGTACGGGAGCAGTTCTTC. As protein: CASSAELQQGSVREQFF.

The chain combines TRBV29-1 with TRBJ2-7; possible D gene TRBD1, 7 bases. Germline loops: CDR1 SQVTM, CDR2 ANQGSEA. This CDR3 comprises 12 residues. V shed 5 bases and J shed 0 bases, with 8 bases lying between them. This chain's CDR3 is CSVQGGSYEQYF. Here the CDR3 DNA reads TGCAGCGTTCAGGGGGGCTCCTACGAGCAGTACTTC.

The chain employs TRBV7-2 and TRBJ1-2, with D perhaps TRBD1 (6 bases). The CDR3 consists of 13 residues. Germline V gives CDR1 SGHTA, CDR2 FQGNSA. The germline V and J ends were trimmed by 7 bases and 5 bases, with 14 bases remaining between them. The CDR3 sequence is CASTPGGRYGYTF. The DNA for the CDR3 is TGTGCCAGCACCCCGGGGGGGCGATATGGCTACACCTTC.

This chain links TRBV28 with TRBJ1-4, with a weak D call TRBD1 (6 bases). CDR1 is MDHEN and CDR2 is SYDVKM in the germline V gene. There are 14 residues in the CDR3. V lost 2 bases and J 5 bases, leaving 9 bases between the germline ends. In DNA, the CDR3 is TGTGCCAGCAGTTTAGGACAGACCAATGAAAAACTGTTTTTT. The encoded protein is CASSLGQTNEKLFF.

A few counts support this clone. The junction departs from germline at one end; a sequencing error may be responsible. The chain couples TRBV18 to TRBJ2-1; 8 bases match TRBD2. The CDR3 length is 12 residues. The V gene's germline CDR1 is KGHSH and CDR2 LQKENI. CDR3 in amino acids: CASSPPGLVQLF. The CDR3 region has the DNA TGTGCCAGCTCGCCCCCGGGACTAGTTCAGCTCTTC.

The rearrangement joins TRBV19 to TRBJ1-2; TRBD1 agrees at 7 bases. The CDR3 is 12 amino acids. The germline gives CDR1 LNHDA, CDR2 SQIVND (reference sequence). The ends lost 7 bases at V and 6 bases at J; junction bases unmatched: 5. The CDR3 DNA reads as TGTGCCAGTACCAAAACAGGGGATGGCTACACCTTC. It specifies CASTKTGDGYTF.

The chain recombines TRBV7-2 with TRBJ2-7; 9 bases agree with TRBD1. The ends lost 5 bases at V and 6 bases at J; junction bases unmatched: 14. This CDR3 comprises 16 residues. Germline V gene data show CDR1 as SGHTA and CDR2 as FQGNSA. As DNA, the CDR3 is TGTGCCAGCAGCCCTACGGGACAGGGTGATCTAGGCGAGCAGTACTTC. It codes for CASSPTGQGDLGEQYF.

J is TRBJ2-2 and V is TRBV4-2; 8 positions match TRBD2. The CDR3 loop spans 20 amino acids. Germline CDR1 is LGHNA and CDR2 is YNFKEQ. The V gene end was trimmed by 0 bases and the J gene end by 5 bases; junction bases not matched to a gene: 17. The CDR3 spells CASSQEAGVRNKVKTGELFF. The CDR3 nucleotides read TGTGCCAGCAGCCAAGAAGCGGGAGTGAGGAATAAAGTGAAAACCGGGGAGCTGTTTTTT.

The V and J genes are TRBV5-4 and TRBJ1-2; the match to TRBD1 covers 7 bases. V lost 4 bases, J lost 3 bases, and 3 bases stayed unmatched. The CDR3 sequence is 13 residues long. Germline loops: CDR1 SGHNT, CDR2 YYREEE (reference sequence). CDR3 sequence: CASSPTGHYGYTF. In DNA form, the CDR3 reads TGTGCCAGCAGCCCGACAGGGCACTATGGCTACACCTTC.

This clone has only a few counts. The chain employs TRBV11-2 and TRBJ2-1; unclear D gene. Germline V gives CDR1 SGHAT, CDR2 FQNNGV. The V end was cut by 1 base, the J end by 7 bases, with 14 bases between. The CDR3 has 15 amino acids. The chain's CDR3 is CASSLARQSRNEQFF. DNA for the CDR3: TGTGCCAGCAGCTTAGCCCGCCAGTCGAGGAATGAGCAGTTCTTC.

The chain employs TRBV9 and TRBJ2-5, with D possibly being TRBD1 (5 bases). Trimming pared 5 bases from V and 1 base from J, leaving 24 bases between. The CDR3 runs to 18 residues. Germline V lookup: CDR1 SGDLS, CDR2 YYNGEE. The CDR3 coding sequence is TGTGCCAGCAGTACGCAACCCTGGGCCCTTGGGGCCCAAGAGACCCAGTACTTC. It is translated as CASSTQPWALGAQETQYF.

This chain connects TRBV19 to TRBJ2-2; a possible D gene is TRBD2 (6 bases). The CDR3 sequence is 14 residues long. Germline CDR1 LNHDA, CDR2 SQIVND (reference sequence). Trimming removed 8 bases at V and 11 bases at J, with 21 bases between. CDR3 residues: CASATPAGSGELFF. In DNA, the CDR3 is TGTGCCAGTGCGACTCCAGCGGGCAGTGGAGAGCTGTTTTTT.

The V and J genes are TRBV11-1 and TRBJ2-4; D may be TRBD2 (5 bases). Trimming shortened V by 5 bases and J by 6 bases, and 11 bases separated the two germline ends. Per germline, CDR1 SGHAT and CDR2 FQDESV (reference sequence). The CDR3 extends over 13 amino acids. DNA for the CDR3: TGTGCCAGCAGCCCCGTCGGAGGAAACATTCAGTACTTC. Residues: CASSPVGGNIQYF.

The rearrangement joins TRBV29-1 to TRBJ2-6; the match to TRBD1 covers 8 bases. The CDR3 consists of 16 residues. J gave up 3 bases and V 5 bases, and 9 bases lay outside the gene matches. Germline loops: CDR1 SQVTM, CDR2 ANQGSEA. In nucleotides, the CDR3 is TGCAGCGTTTCCCCCCAGGGGGCAGGTGGGGCCAACGTCCTGACTTTC. Translated: CSVSPQGAGGANVLTF.

This rearrangement joins TRBV7-2 to TRBJ2-5; 11 bases are shared with TRBD2. Germline CDR1 SGHTA, CDR2 FQGNSA. J was trimmed by 4 bases and V by 8 bases; bases with no gene match: 21. This CDR3 has 19 amino acids. The CDR3 spells CASGWGLADWTGAAETQYF. In DNA form, the CDR3 reads TGTGCCAGCGGGTGGGGACTAGCGGACTGGACGGGGGCCGCAGAGACCCAGTACTTC.

The chain has TRBV7-2 and TRBJ2-5; D is uncertain. Germline CDR1 SGHTA, CDR2 FQGNSA. The ends were cut back, 5 bases at V and 5 bases at J, with 6 bases in the middle. The CDR3 length is 11 residues. CDR3 sequence (DNA): TGTGCCAGCAGCGCCGGGGAGACCCAGTACTTC. The encoded protein is CASSAGETQYF.

This clone occurred a few times. The CDR3 bases are TGTGCCAGCAGTCCCCCGGCGAGTAACTATGGCTACACCTTC. Amino acids: CASSPPASNYGYTF. V is TRBV28 and J is TRBJ1-2, with D unresolved. V was cut by 5 bases and J by 1 base, with 11 bases left in between. This CDR3 is built from 14 residues. The germline V gene encodes CDR1 MDHEN and CDR2 SYDVKM.

DNA of the CDR3: TGTGCCAGCAGTGAACGTGGGATCATGAACACTGAAGCTTTCTTT. The encoded protein is CASSERGIMNTEAFF. This chain links TRBV6-1 with TRBJ1-1; D ambiguous. Germline loops: CDR1 MNHNS, CDR2 SASEGT. V was cut by 2 bases and J by 0 bases, with 10 bases left in between. The CDR3 has 15 amino acids.

V is TRBV7-2 and J is TRBJ2-6; 7 positions match TRBD2. The V segment lost 5 bases and the J segment 3 bases; nucleotides outside the gene matches: 7. Looked up from germline, CDR1 is SGHTA and CDR2 is FQGNSA. CDR3 length: 16 residues. The CDR3, as DNA: TGTGCCAGCAGCCCGAGAGGCGGGAGTGGGGCCAACGTCCTGACTTTC. This translates into CASSPRGGSGANVLTF.

The rearrangement uses TRBV14 and TRBJ2-1, with TRBD1 matching over 7 bases. The CDR3 has 13 residues. CDR1 and CDR2 from the germline V gene are SGHDN and FVKESK. The V segment lost 8 bases and the J segment 5 bases; nucleotides outside the gene matches: 6. DNA for the CDR3: TGTGCCAGCCGGGACAGAGGGGACAATGAGCAGTTCTTC. It codes for CASRDRGDNEQFF.

V and J are TRBV25-1 and TRBJ2-3; maybe TRBD1 (6 bases). Per the germline V gene, CDR1 is MGHDK and CDR2 is SYGVNS. The CDR3 runs 15 residues. Trimming stripped 4 bases from V and 4 bases from J, with 15 bases between. CDR3 sequence: CASSGRGVGSDTQYF. The CDR3 DNA follows: TGTGCCAGCAGTGGCAGGGGTGTGGGTTCAGATACGCAGTATTTT.